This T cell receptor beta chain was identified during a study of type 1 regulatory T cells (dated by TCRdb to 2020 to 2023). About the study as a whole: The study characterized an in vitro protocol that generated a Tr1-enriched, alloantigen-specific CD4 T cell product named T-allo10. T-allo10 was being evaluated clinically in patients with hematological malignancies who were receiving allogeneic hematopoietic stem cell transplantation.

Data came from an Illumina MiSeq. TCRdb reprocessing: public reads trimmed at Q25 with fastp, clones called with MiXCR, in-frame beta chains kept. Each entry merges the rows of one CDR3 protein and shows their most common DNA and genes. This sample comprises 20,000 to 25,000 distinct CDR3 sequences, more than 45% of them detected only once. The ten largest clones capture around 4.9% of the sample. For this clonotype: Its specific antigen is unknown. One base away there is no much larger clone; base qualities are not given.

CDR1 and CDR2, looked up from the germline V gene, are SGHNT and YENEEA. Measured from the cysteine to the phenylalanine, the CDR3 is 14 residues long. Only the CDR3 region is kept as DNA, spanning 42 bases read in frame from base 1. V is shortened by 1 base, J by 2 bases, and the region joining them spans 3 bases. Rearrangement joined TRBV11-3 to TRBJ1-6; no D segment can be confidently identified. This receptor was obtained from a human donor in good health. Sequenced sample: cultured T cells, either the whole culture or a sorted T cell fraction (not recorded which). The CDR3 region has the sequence CASSLVPYNSPLHF. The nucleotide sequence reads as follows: TGTGCCAGCAGCTTAGTTCCCTATAATTCACCCCTCCACTTT.